This entry lists 22 T cell receptor beta chains sequenced from one sample in a study of beta chain features in type 1 diabetes. Every bit of the isolated RNA underwent reverse transcription, so sequencing read expressed TCRB transcripts. The assay was immunoSEQ multiplex PCR, and TCRdb's table has in-frame clones only and misses some. This table holds 300,000 or so clones, approximately 9.9% found once. Antigens for these TCRs are unknown. Overall study findings and caveats: People with Type 1 diabetes carried modestly yet significantly shorter TCRB CDR3s in all four CD4+ subsets.

The sample consisted of central memory CD4+ T cells from blood. Source of these receptors: a man aged 30 to 45 with type 1 diabetes.

The chain uses TRBV19 and TRBJ1-5; D is ambiguous. This CDR3 spans 15 amino acids. Germline V gene data show CDR1 as LNHDA and CDR2 as SQIVND (reference sequence). The V end lost 4 bases, the J end lost 7 bases, and 17 bases lay between the germline ends. CDR3 protein: CASSTRARREQPQHF. CDR3 DNA sequence: TGTGCCAGTAGTACCCGGGCCCGTCGCGAACAGCCCCAGCATTTT. Based on the CDR3 plus reference TRBV19 and TRBJ1-5, the full variable domain is DGGITQSPKYLFRKEGQNVTLSCEQNLNHDAMYWYRQDPGQGLRLIYYSQIVNDFQKGDIAEGYSVSREKKESFPLTVTSAQKNPTAFYLCASSTRARREQPQHFGDGTRLSIL.

This clone has only a few counts. The chain recombines TRBV2 with TRBJ2-1; D is possibly TRBD2 (5 bases). This CDR3 has 16 amino acids. Per the germline V gene, CDR1 is SNHLY and CDR2 is FYNNEI. V lost 1 base to trimming and J lost 10 bases, with 20 bases between them. CDR3 residues: CASSEEATTRRMEQFF. The CDR3 DNA sequence: TGTGCCAGCAGTGAAGAGGCGACTACGCGACGTATGGAGCAGTTCTTC.

This clone was recorded at least ten times. The chain uses TRBV7-2 and TRBJ1-6; D is possibly TRBD1 (6 bases). Trimming left V 3 bases short and J 12 bases short, with 12 bases between. The V gene's germline CDR1 is SGHTA and CDR2 FQGNSA. The CDR3 is 13 residues long. The CDR3 nucleotides read TGTGCCAGCAGCTTTACAGGGAAGGAACCCCTCCACTTT. Translation: CASSFTGKEPLHF. Looking up the rest from reference TRBV7-2 and TRBJ1-6 gives the full variable domain: GAGVSQSPSNKVTEKGKDVELRCDPISGHTALYWYRQSLGQGLEFLIYFQGNSAPDKSGLPSDRFSAERTGGSVSTLTIQRTQQEDSAVYLCASSFTGKEPLHFGNGTRLTVT.

This rearrangement joins TRBV12-2 to TRBJ1-6; TRBD1 is the table's D call, not checked against the DNA. TRBV12-2 is a known pseudogene. The CDR3 extends over 22 amino acids. The CDR3 spells CASRLDPKIHRTGSSYNSPLHF. CDR3 sequence (DNA): TGTGCAAGTCGCTTAGACCCGAAAATCCACCGGACAGGGAGCTCCTATAATTCACCCCTCCACTTT.

The chain carries TRBV9 and TRBJ2-7; 8 bases match TRBD2. Unmatched junction bases numbered 8, after V lost 1 base and J lost 2 bases. The CDR3 is 16 amino acids. Germline V lookup: CDR1 SGDLS, CDR2 YYNGEE. CDR3 DNA sequence: TGTGCCAGCAGCGTACAAAGCGGGGGAAAACCCTACGAGCAGTACTTC. This encodes CASSVQSGGKPYEQYF.

This clone was observed a handful of times. The V gene is TRBV7-8, the J gene TRBJ1-1, with TRBD1 matching 8 bases. V was clipped by 5 bases and J by 6 bases; unmatched bases: 11. The CDR3 covers 15 residues. Per germline, CDR1 SGHVS and CDR2 FQNEAQ. The CDR3 coding sequence is TGTGCCAGCAGCCCATGGACAGGGCCGACGGCTGAAGCTTTCTTT. It is translated as CASSPWTGPTAEAFF. Drawing the rest from reference TRBV7-8 and TRBJ1-1, the complete variable domain is GAGVSQSPRYKVAKRGQDVALRCDPISGHVSLFWYQQALGQGPEFLTYFQNEAQLDKSGLPSDRFFAERPEGSVSTLKIQRTQQEDSAVYLCASSPWTGPTAEAFFGQGTRLTVV.

This chain uses TRBV5-6 with TRBJ2-7; the match to TRBD2 covers 9 bases. Germline trimming cut 5 bases from V and 4 bases from J; bases unmatched to any gene: 7. Germline CDR1 SGHDT, CDR2 YYEEEE. The CDR3 spans 14 residues. CDR3 bases: TGTGCCAGCAGGCAGCGGGGGGCCTTATACGAGCAGTACTTC. Protein: CASRQRGALYEQYF.

The rearrangement uses TRBV4-1 and TRBJ1-3; 9 bases line up with TRBD1. Per germline, CDR1 MGHRA and CDR2 YSYEKL. This CDR3 contains 16 residues. With 1 base clipped from V and 3 bases from J, the junction kept 4 bases outside the gene matches. This chain's CDR3 is CASSQAGTGNGNTIYF. DNA of the CDR3: TGCGCCAGCAGCCAAGCCGGGACAGGGAATGGAAACACCATATATTTT.

This clone was seen a few times. The rearrangement uses TRBV20-1 and TRBJ1-1; no clear D. From germline, CDR1 is DFQATT and CDR2 SNEGSKA (reference sequence). V was trimmed by 6 bases and J by 7 bases, leaving 12 bases between them. The CDR3 totals 11 residues. CDR3 sequence reads: CSASRGDEAFF. As DNA, the CDR3 is TGCAGTGCCAGTCGGGGAGATGAAGCTTTCTTT.

The chain couples TRBV7-9 to TRBJ2-6; D is undetermined. CDR1 and CDR2 (germline): SEHNR, FQNEAQ (reference sequence). V was cut by 1 base and J by 2 bases, with 6 bases left in between. CDR3 size: 15 residues. CDR3 nucleotide sequence: TGTGCCAGCAGCTTAGAAGGAACTGGGGCCAACGTCCTGACTTTC. Residues: CASSLEGTGANVLTF.

This chain connects TRBV19 to TRBJ1-1, with a tentative D call TRBD1 (5 bases). The CDR3 is 13 amino acids. Germline V gene sequence: CDR1 LNHDA, CDR2 SQIVND (reference sequence). V was trimmed by 2 bases and J by 3 bases, leaving 7 bases between them. The CDR3 DNA is TGTGCCAGTAGTATACCGGGGGACACTGAAGCTTTCTTT. This codes for CASSIPGDTEAFF.

Concerning this clone: This sequence may be a read error, since a much larger clone differs from it by one base. The sample contains more than one DNA sequence encoding this CDR3. The V gene is TRBV7-2, the J gene TRBJ2-1; no clear D gene. The V end lost 5 bases, the J end lost 4 bases, and 3 bases lay between the germline ends. This CDR3 has 11 residues. Germline CDR1 is SGHTA and CDR2 is FQGNSA. CDR3 DNA sequence: TGTGCCAGCAGCCCTTACAATGAGCAGTTCTTC. As protein: CASSPYNEQFF.

A few counts support this clone. The rearrangement joins TRBV5-6 to TRBJ1-6; 9 nucleotides line up with TRBD1. The CDR3 loop spans 16 amino acids. J was trimmed by 10 bases and V by 4 bases; bases with no gene match: 12. The germline V gene has CDR1 SGHDT and CDR2 YYEEEE. The chain's CDR3 is CASSPSTGTGWSPLHF. The CDR3 DNA reads as TGTGCCAGCAGCCCTTCAACCGGGACAGGGTGGTCACCCCTCCACTTT.

The CDR3: CASSYGGTGDEKLFF. The CDR3 coding sequence is TGTGCCAGCAGTTATGGAGGGACAGGGGATGAAAAACTGTTTTTT. The J gene is TRBJ1-4, the V gene TRBV6-6, with 10 positions matching TRBD1. The germline CDR1 and CDR2 sequences are MNHNY and SVGAGI (reference sequence). The V and J ends lost 3 bases and 6 bases, in that order; junction bases with no gene match: 4. This CDR3 has 15 residues.

This clone has a handful of counts. The chain has TRBV20-1 and TRBJ1-1; D is perhaps TRBD1 (6 bases). Germline CDR1 reads DFQATT; CDR2 reads SNEGSKA (reference sequence). This CDR3 has 11 residues. DNA of the CDR3: TGCAGCGTCAGGGGAGACACTGAAGCTTTCTTT. This gives the protein CSVRGDTEAFF.

The table lists this clone with a few counts. V usage is TRBV29-1 and J usage is TRBJ2-3; D unclear. Between the trimmed V and J ends, which lost 7 bases and 4 bases, there was a span of 12 bases. The CDR3 is 12 residues long. Germline V gene lookup returns CDR1 SQVTM and CDR2 ANQGSEA. The CDR3 nucleotides read TGCAGCGGGGGTTGGGCTTCAGATACGCAGTATTTT. Encoded protein: CSGGWASDTQYF.

The V gene is TRBV2, the J gene TRBJ2-7, with D perhaps TRBD1 (7 bases). The CDR3 sequence is 12 residues long. Deletions cut 5 bases from V and 6 bases from J, with 11 bases between. CDR1 is SNHLY and CDR2 is FYNNEI in the germline V gene. This CDR3 reads CASSQGGSEQYF. Here the CDR3 DNA reads TGTGCCAGCAGTCAGGGGGGAAGCGAGCAGTACTTC.

V gene TRBV11-3 combines with J gene TRBJ2-2; D is undetermined. Trimming cost V 3 bases and J 4 bases, with 6 bases left between them. CDR3 length equals 13 residues. Germline CDR1 and CDR2: SGHNT and YENEEA. Here the CDR3 DNA reads TGTGCCAGCAGCTTTGCTCCCACCGGGGAGCTGTTTTTT. This sequence encodes CASSFAPTGELFF.

The V call is TRBV18, the J call TRBJ2-3, with D perhaps given as TRBD1 or TRBD2 (5 bases each). The ends were cut back, 1 base at V and 1 base at J, with 9 bases in the middle. CDR3 length: 15 amino acids. The V gene's germline CDR1 is KGHSH and CDR2 LQKENI. Here the CDR3 reads CASSPRWDGTDTQYF. The CDR3 DNA reads as TGTGCCAGCTCACCACGATGGGACGGCACAGATACGCAGTATTTT.

This clone was counted only a few times. The rearrangement joins TRBV5-8 to TRBJ2-3, with 12 bases lining up with TRBD2. Germline CDR1 reads SGHTS; CDR2 reads YDEGEE. Unmatched junction bases numbered 12, after V lost 4 bases and J lost 6 bases. This CDR3 has 17 residues. The CDR3 bases are TGTGCCAGCAGCCACCGTCTAGCGGGGGGGCCCTCGGATACGCAGTATTTT. This translates into CASSHRLAGGPSDTQYF.

The chain recombines TRBV19 with TRBJ2-1; TRBD2 is a possible D gene (7 bases). The germline CDR1 and CDR2 sequences are LNHDA and SQIVND (reference sequence). V gave up 7 bases and J gave up 0 bases, with 19 bases separating them. The CDR3 consists of 17 residues. CDR3 sequence: CASKAGGPDSSYNEQFF. The CDR3 bases are TGTGCCAGTAAGGCCGGGGGGCCCGATAGCTCCTACAATGAGCAGTTCTTC. Filled out from reference TRBV19 and TRBJ2-1, the complete variable domain reads DGGITQSPKYLFRKEGQNVTLSCEQNLNHDAMYWYRQDPGQGLRLIYYSQIVNDFQKGDIAEGYSVSREKKESFPLTVTSAQKNPTAFYLCASKAGGPDSSYNEQFFGPGTRLTVL.

This clone was counted a few times. This chain joins TRBV5-5 and TRBJ2-3; 11 positions agree with TRBD1. The CDR3 consists of 16 residues. The trim removed 4 bases at V and 4 bases at J, leaving 8 bases unmatched. Looked up from germline, CDR1 is SGHKS and CDR2 is YYEKEE (reference sequence). The CDR3 DNA reads TGTGCCAGCAGCATAGGCCGGACAGGGGGCTCAGATACGCAGTATTTT. The encoded protein is CASSIGRTGGSDTQYF.